This entry describes one T cell receptor (beta chain). These data come from a study of Ad26.COV2.S vaccination and SARS-CoV-2 variants. Study-wide background: Once or twice, 56 days apart, Ad26.COV2.S was delivered intramuscularly.

The treatment: some 20 received Ad26.COV2.S at low or high dose, single or two shots; a few received placebo; per-sample allocation not given. After the first vaccine or placebo injection, samples were drawn on day 63. Vaccine was an Ad26 vector expressing Wuhan-strain SARS-CoV-2 spike. The protocol was immunoSEQ multiplex PCR, while the TCRdb copy is restricted to in-frame clones and leaves out a portion. The sample includes 400,000 to 500,000 clones, roughly 87% of them seen just once. With 0 bases removed from V and 2 bases from J, the gap between germline ends came to 9 bases. Per the germline V gene, CDR1 is SGDLS and CDR2 is YYNGEE. The CDR3 sequence is 15 residues long.

The sequence came from a person aged 18-60 years who received the Ad26.COV2.S COVID-19 vaccine or a placebo. The material sequenced was peripheral blood, taken in a trial of Ad26.COV2.S vaccine versus placebo. The gene calls are TRBV9 and TRBJ1-5, with D unresolved. The DNA for the CDR3 is TGTGCCAGCAGCGTAGGAGGGTTCCGCAATCAGCCCCAGCATTTT. Amino acids: CASSVGGFRNQPQHF.